This T cell receptor (beta chain) stems from a study of blood T cell repertoires in COVID-19. About the research overall: T cells, B-cell-depleted T cells, or PBMCs provided the cDNA or gDNA that served as material.

As processed by the authors: Amplifying reference gene primers gave estimates of nucleated cell counts. Profiled with immunoSEQ multiplex PCR; TCRdb holds only in-frame clones, not every one. That table is the source of V, J and clone size, and D and trimming were worked out from the DNA. The sample holds around 270,000 clones, roughly nine tenths seen once. V lost 6 bases, J lost 2 bases, and 5 bases stayed unmatched. CDR3 size: 15 residues. Per germline, CDR1 WSHSY and CDR2 SAAADI. This TCR was sampled from a man in his forties who had recovered from COVID-19. The sequenced sample consisted of peripheral blood. V usage is TRBV10-2 and J usage is TRBJ1-5; 9 bases align to TRBD1. The CDR3 region is CASRTGQGGNQPQHF. In nucleotides, the CDR3 is TGCGCCAGCAGAACGGGACAGGGTGGCAATCAGCCCCAGCATTTT.